The 8 T cell receptor beta chains in this list originate from one sample, sequenced in a study of vaccination effects on CD4 cells after COVID-19. What these receptors recognize is not known. The ViraFEST assay expanded antigen-specific CD4+ T cells with viral peptide pools before sequencing. Subsequent to roughly 9 days of culture, CD4+ T cells were isolated. It was two doses of either the BNT162b2 or mRNA-1273 vaccine that participants received. Produced via immunoSEQ multiplex PCR; TCRdb's table is partial and in-frame only. The table lists some 30,000 clones, just under 75% of them singletons. The sequences come from CD4+ T cells from PBMCs cultured with HCoV-229E spike peptides, collected after COVID-19 vaccination. These receptors were obtained from a human donor who received a COVID-19 vaccine.

This clone was recorded only once. This sequence joins TRBV5-4 and TRBJ2-3, with no clear D. V lost 2 bases and J 1 base, leaving 5 bases between the germline ends. Germline V gene sequence: CDR1 SGHNT, CDR2 YYREEE (reference sequence). This CDR3 has 13 amino acids. For the CDR3, the DNA is TGTGCCAGCAGCTTCAGTGGCACAGATACGCAGTATTTT. Protein: CASSFSGTDTQYF. Variable domain in full (rest from reference TRBV5-4 and TRBJ2-3): ETGVTQSPTHLIKTRGQQVTLRCSSQSGHNTVSWYQQALGQGPQFIFQYYREEENGRGNFPPRFSGLQFPNYSSELNVNALELDDSALYLCASSFSGTDTQYFGPGTRLTVL.

The J gene is TRBJ1-1, the V gene TRBV6-5; D is uncertain. V gave up 6 bases and J gave up 11 bases, with 16 bases separating them. CDR1 is MNHEY and CDR2 is SVGAGI in the germline V gene. This CDR3 region has 12 residues. CDR3 in DNA: TGTGCCAGCAGAGCTATGAGGGTGAATGCTTTCTTT. Its translation is CASRAMRVNAFF.

The chain links TRBV3-1 (or the pseudogene TRBV3-2) to TRBJ1-1, with a tentative D call TRBD1 (5 bases). This CDR3 region has 17 residues. The germline V gene has CDR1 LGHDT and CDR2 YNNKEL (reference sequence). Trimming removed 4 bases at V and 0 bases at J, with 18 bases between. CDR3 region: CASSRWGSGIMNTEAFF. The CDR3 nucleotides are TGTGCCAGCAGCCGATGGGGGTCTGGGATAATGAACACTGAAGCTTTCTTT.

The chain is built from TRBV7-8 and TRBJ1-1; D gene ambiguous. Trimming took 7 bases from V and 1 from J, leaving 16 bases between them. The CDR3 loop spans 15 amino acids. In germline, CDR1 is SGHVS, CDR2 FQNEAQ. CDR3 amino acids: CASTNRMEPNTEAFF. In nucleotides, the CDR3 is TGTGCCAGCACCAATCGTATGGAACCGAACACTGAAGCTTTCTTT.

The chain employs TRBV7-9 and TRBJ2-2; 7 nucleotides line up with TRBD2. Germline V gene lookup returns CDR1 SEHNR and CDR2 FQNEAQ (reference sequence). V lost 1 base and J lost 0; bases outside the gene matches: 2. This CDR3 comprises 16 residues. CDR3 bases: TGTGCCAGCAGCTTAGGGGGGAGGGCGAACACCGGGGAGCTGTTTTTT. It specifies CASSLGGRANTGELFF.

The chain has TRBV10-3 and TRBJ2-1, with TRBD2 as a possible D gene (7 bases). Looked up from germline, CDR1 is ENHRY and CDR2 is SYGVKD. The ends were cut back, 3 bases at V and 11 bases at J, with 20 bases in the middle. The CDR3 contains 15 residues. The CDR3 loop is CAISDQQGREGQQFF. The CDR3 DNA follows: TGTGCCATCAGTGACCAACAGGGAAGGGAGGGACAGCAGTTCTTC.

The table lists this clone with a count of one. The J gene is TRBJ2-5, the V gene TRBV3-1 (or the pseudogene TRBV3-2), with 7 bases lining up with TRBD1. Germline V gene data show CDR1 as LGHDT and CDR2 as YNNKEL (reference sequence). This CDR3 spans 14 amino acids. Trimming at V came to 2 bases and at J to 2 bases, leaving 2 bases not matched to a gene. The CDR3 sequence is CASSQRTGQETQYF. CDR3 bases: TGTGCCAGCAGCCAACGGACAGGTCAAGAGACCCAGTACTTC.

This chain links TRBV4-1 with TRBJ2-3; TRBD2 aligns across 16 bases. The CDR3 extends over 19 amino acids. Germline lookup yields CDR1 MGHRA and CDR2 YSYEKL. The V segment lost 2 bases and the J segment 2 bases; nucleotides outside the gene matches: 7. The CDR3: CASSQKGLAGGPDTDTQYF. DNA of the CDR3: TGCGCCAGCAGCCAAAAGGGACTAGCGGGGGGGCCGGACACAGATACGCAGTATTTT.